What follows is one T cell receptor (beta chain) and its context. What it recognizes is unknown. The data are from a study of cytomegalovirus exposure and HLA in healthy donors. Study results and caveats: Researchers catalogued approximately 170 TCR beta chains as cytomegalovirus-associated. Through in vitro validation, three CMV-associated chains were shown to be specific for CMV antigens.

This table comes from immunoSEQ multiplex PCR, and its TCRdb copy is limited to in-frame clones, with some not included. The sample yields 85,000 to 95,000 clones, 95% to 98% seen once. Donors were drawn from the approximately 130-subject validation cohort, separate from the approximately 640-subject first cohort. Trimming pared 5 bases from V and 6 bases from J, leaving 11 bases between. The CDR3 runs to 12 residues. Germline V lookup: CDR1 MNHNY, CDR2 SVGAGI (reference sequence). This TCR came from a man younger than 30 in good health and CMV-seronegative. The chain combines TRBV6-6 with TRBJ2-7, with a possible D match to TRBD2 (5 bases). The sample taken for sequencing was PBMCs. The CDR3 sequence: CASSTSIREQYF. The CDR3 coding sequence is TGTGCCAGCAGTACTAGTATCCGCGAGCAGTACTTC.